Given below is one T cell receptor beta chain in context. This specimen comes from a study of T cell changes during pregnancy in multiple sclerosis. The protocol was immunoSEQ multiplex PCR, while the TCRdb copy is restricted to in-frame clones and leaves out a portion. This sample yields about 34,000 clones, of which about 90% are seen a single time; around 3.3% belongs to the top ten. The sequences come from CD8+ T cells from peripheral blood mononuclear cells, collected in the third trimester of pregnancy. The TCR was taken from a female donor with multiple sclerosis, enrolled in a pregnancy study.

CDR3 residues: CATRAPGQINYGYTF. The CDR3 bases are TGTGCCACCAGGGCTCCGGGACAGATAAACTATGGCTACACCTTC. The chain is built from TRBV15 and TRBJ1-2; 7 nucleotides line up with TRBD1. This CDR3 is 15 amino acids long. Germline-derived CDR1 and CDR2 are LNHNV and YYDKDF (reference sequence). J lost 2 bases, V lost 6 bases, and 9 bases had no gene match.